This T cell receptor beta chain came from a study of blood T cell repertoires in COVID-19. Under the authors' procedure: Reference gene primer amplification yielded estimated nucleated cell counts. Measured with immunoSEQ multiplex PCR; TCRdb has only the in-frame clones, and not every one. For V, J and clone size, that table is used; D and trimming come from the DNA. Among some 400,000 clones listed, more than 70% were seen once. The study drew participants aged about 18 to 89 years from 24 US areas. Cohorts were assigned according to the clinical history that participants reported. Donors in Cohort 3 who had recovered were those with two negative PCRs, healthcare professional clearance, or resolution of their symptoms. Germline CDR1 and CDR2: LNHDA and SQIVND (reference sequence). This CDR3 is built from 18 residues. Trimming at V came to 5 bases and at J to 0 bases, leaving 11 bases not matched to a gene.

The specimen sequenced was PBMCs or T cells enriched from blood (not recorded which). The gene calls are TRBV19 and TRBJ1-1; 11 nucleotides agree with TRBD1. The receptor comes from a man aged 30-40 years who had recovered from COVID-19. The CDR3 loop is CASSARDRGARMNTEAFF. In nucleotides, the CDR3 is TGTGCCAGTAGTGCCAGGGACAGGGGGGCAAGGATGAACACTGAAGCTTTCTTT.